Reported below is one T cell receptor beta chain. This sample is drawn from a study of cytomegalovirus exposure and HLA in healthy donors. 13 Jbeta primers and 60 Vbeta primers were used for the PCR. The data were produced by immunoSEQ multiplex PCR, yet TCRdb's version contains in-frame clones alone and is incomplete. The sample yields about 120,000 clones, 80% seen once. V gave up 2 bases and J gave up 8 bases; unmatched junction bases: 3. Germline V CDR1 and CDR2: SGHRS, YFSETQ. The CDR3 is made up of 14 amino acids. This TCR came from a female donor in good health and CMV-seropositive. The chain recombines TRBV5-1 with TRBJ1-6; TRBD1 agrees at 8 bases. Material for sequencing was PBMCs. The CDR3 DNA reads as TGCGCCAGCAGCTTCAGGGGGCCCGATTCACCCCTCCACTTT. Its translation: CASSFRGPDSPLHF.